This T cell receptor (beta chain) was sequenced for a study of T-cell memory formation after mild COVID-19. Study results and limitations: CD4/CD8 balance held among clones contracting day 15 to 85, and later expanders leaned CD4+. Contracting CD4+ clones lay largely in CM and EM, with CD8+ ones residing in EMRA. Cross-reactive memory apparently joined, as some responding clones appeared in pre-infection memory.

V shed 6 bases and J shed 0 bases, with 5 bases lying between them. Germline CDR1 MNHNS, CDR2 SASEGT. The CDR3 length is 12 residues. Only a few counts were recorded for this clonotype. Antigen: not known. Barcoded TCR alpha and TCR beta cDNA libraries with UMIs came from 5'RACE using constant-segment primers. One entry per CDR3 protein, called by TCRdb with MiXCR from the 5' RACE reads. The sample includes tens of thousands of distinct CDR3 sequences, less than 15% of them seen just once. The TCR sequence derives from a man younger than 35 who had mild COVID-19 (a few samples of this study predate the infection). Cell type and time point are not known. Sequences were obtained from PBMCs or a T cell subset sorted from them (not recorded which). The chain has TRBV6-1 and TRBJ1-1; D unresolved. The CDR3 DNA sequence: TGTGCCAGCAGGAGCTTGAACACTGAAGCTTTCTTT. Translated, it gives CASRSLNTEAFF.